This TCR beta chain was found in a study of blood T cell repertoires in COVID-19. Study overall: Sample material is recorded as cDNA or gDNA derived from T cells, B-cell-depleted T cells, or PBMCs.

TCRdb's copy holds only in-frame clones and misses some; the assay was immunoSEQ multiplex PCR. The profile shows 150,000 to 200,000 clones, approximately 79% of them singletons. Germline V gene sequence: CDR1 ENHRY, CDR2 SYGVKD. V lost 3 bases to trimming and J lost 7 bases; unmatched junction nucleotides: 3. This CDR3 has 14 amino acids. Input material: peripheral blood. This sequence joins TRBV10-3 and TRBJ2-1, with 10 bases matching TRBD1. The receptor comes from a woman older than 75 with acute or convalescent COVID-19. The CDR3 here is CAISDWTGGNEQFF. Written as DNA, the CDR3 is TGTGCCATCAGTGATTGGACAGGGGGTAATGAGCAGTTCTTC.